The 14 T cell receptor beta chains reported below all come from one sample, sequenced in a study of cytomegalovirus exposure and HLA in healthy donors. Researchers ran the PCR with 60 Vbeta and 13 Jbeta primers. Assay used: immunoSEQ multiplex PCR; TCRdb lists only in-frame clones, some missing. The data contain more than 90,000 clones, roughly 77% of them singletons. Sample: PBMCs. These receptors originate from a man aged 50 to 60 in good health and CMV-seropositive.

The chain joins TRBV5-1 to TRBJ1-2; possibly TRBD1 for D (6 bases). The CDR3 totals 13 residues. The V gene's germline CDR1 is SGHRS and CDR2 YFSETQ. The V end lost 2 bases, the J end lost 7 bases, and 12 bases lay between the germline ends. CDR3 DNA: TGCGCCAGCAGCTTTCAGGGGTCTGGTGGCTACACCTTC. It translates to CASSFQGSGGYTF.

This chain links TRBV6-1 with TRBJ2-5; TRBD2 might be the D (5 bases). The germline V gene encodes CDR1 MNHNS and CDR2 SASEGT. V lost 0 bases and J lost 1, with 9 bases in between. The CDR3 contains 15 residues. The CDR3 here is CASSEAPSGQETQYF. The CDR3 coding sequence is TGTGCCAGCAGTGAAGCGCCCAGCGGCCAAGAGACCCAGTACTTC.

V and J are TRBV7-2 and TRBJ1-6; TRBD1 agrees at 7 bases. Trimming took 3 bases from V and 5 from J; bases not matched to a gene: 7. The germline gives CDR1 SGHTA, CDR2 FQGNSA. The CDR3 runs to 16 residues. CDR3 nucleotide sequence: TGTGCCAGCAGCTTTAGACAGGGATCCGATAATTCACCCCTCCACTTT. The encoded protein is CASSFRQGSDNSPLHF.

DNA for the CDR3: TGCAGCGTTATTAGCGGGAGAGGCTACGAGCAGTACTTC. Translated, it gives CSVISGRGYEQYF. The J gene is TRBJ2-7, the V gene TRBV29-1, with TRBD2 identical over 9 bases. CDR1 and CDR2 (germline): SQVTM, ANQGSEA. The junction had 5 bases not matched to a gene; V was cut back by 5 bases and J by 3 bases. The CDR3 totals 13 residues.

The chain employs TRBV2 and TRBJ2-7; the D gene is possibly TRBD1 (6 bases). CDR1 and CDR2 from the germline V gene are SNHLY and FYNNEI. The CDR3 is 14 amino acids. With 5 bases removed from V and 3 bases from J, the gap between germline ends came to 14 bases. CDR3 sequence: CASSRTADNYEQYF. CDR3 sequence (DNA): TGTGCCAGCAGTAGGACAGCCGATAACTACGAGCAGTACTTC. The variable domain in full, with the rest retrieved from reference TRBV2 and TRBJ2-7, is EPEVTQTPSHQVTQMGQEVILRCVPISNHLYFYWYRQILGQKVEFLVSFYNNEISEKSEIFDDQFSVERPDGSNFTLKIRSTKLEDSAMYFCASSRTADNYEQYFGPGTRLTVT.

This chain connects TRBV7-9 to TRBJ1-2; no reliable D call. The CDR3 consists of 14 residues. In germline, CDR1 is SEHNR, CDR2 FQNEAQ (reference sequence). Trimming left V 4 bases short and J 7 bases short, with 16 bases between. The DNA for the CDR3 is TGTGCCAGCAGCTCACCCGGACGGGATGTTGGCTACACCTTC. This encodes CASSSPGRDVGYTF.

This chain connects TRBV10-1 to TRBJ2-7, with TRBD1 matching 9 bases. The V gene's germline CDR1 is WNHNN and CDR2 SYGVQD (reference sequence). CDR3 length equals 14 residues. V shed 3 bases, J shed 8 bases, and the junction held 8 bases outside the gene matches. The CDR3 sequence is CASSELQDRGQQYF. Here the CDR3 DNA reads TGCGCCAGCAGTGAACTACAGGACAGGGGACAGCAGTACTTC.

The rearrangement uses TRBV5-1 and TRBJ1-2, with D perhaps TRBD1 (5 bases). Trimming left V 1 base short and J 4 bases short, with 11 bases between. The germline V gene has CDR1 SGHRS and CDR2 YFSETQ. There are 14 residues in the CDR3. For the CDR3, the DNA is TGCGCCAGCAGCTTGTGGACCGACAGCTATGGCTACACCTTC. It translates to CASSLWTDSYGYTF.

Only one count was recorded for this clone. The genes are TRBV4-2 and TRBJ2-1; 14 nucleotides line up with TRBD2. Looked up from germline, CDR1 is LGHNA and CDR2 is YNFKEQ. The trim removed 4 bases at V and 9 bases at J, leaving 8 bases unmatched. The CDR3 is made up of 16 amino acids. CDR3 bases: TGTGCCAGCAGCCCCCAGACTAGCGGGAGGGCCGGTGAGCAGTTCTTC. As protein: CASSPQTSGRAGEQFF.

This chain links TRBV5-1 with TRBJ2-2; 7 nucleotides agree with TRBD2. The CDR3 totals 18 residues. The V segment lost 5 bases and the J segment 5 bases; nucleotides outside the gene matches: 18. The germline V gene has CDR1 SGHRS and CDR2 YFSETQ. The CDR3 nucleotides are TGCGCCAGCAGTCCCTTTTCTTTGCGGGAGCTTTCGACCGGGGAGCTGTTTTTT. Its translation: CASSPFSLRELSTGELFF.

The genes are TRBV5-1 and TRBJ1-6; D is possibly TRBD1 (6 bases). V lost 5 bases to trimming and J lost 10 bases, with 16 bases between them. The CDR3 has 14 residues. Germline values: CDR1 SGHRS, CDR2 YFSETQ. The DNA for the CDR3 is TGCGCCAGCAGAATAGCAGGGGAGACCTCACCCCTCCACTTT. Protein: CASRIAGETSPLHF. Based on the CDR3 plus reference TRBV5-1 and TRBJ1-6, the full variable domain is KAGVTQTPRYLIKTRGQQVTLSCSPISGHRSVSWYQQTPGQGLQFLFEYFSETQRNKGNFPGRFSGRQFSNSRSEMNVSTLELGDSALYLCASRIAGETSPLHFGNGTRLTVT.

The CDR3 spells CASSQAGTGIMNTEAFF. The CDR3, as DNA: TGTGCCAGCTCCCAGGCCGGGACAGGAATAATGAACACTGAAGCTTTCTTT. This sequence joins TRBV18 and TRBJ1-1; 8 positions agree with TRBD1. From germline, CDR1 is KGHSH and CDR2 LQKENI. There are 17 residues in the CDR3. Trimming cost V 6 bases and J 0 bases; bases outside gene matches: 12.

This clone has just one count. The gene calls are TRBV11-2 and TRBJ2-1; D unclear. There are 15 residues in the CDR3. V lost 5 bases, J lost 1 base, and 12 bases lay in between. Germline V gives CDR1 SGHAT, CDR2 FQNNGV. The DNA for the CDR3 is TGTGCCAGCAGCCAGAGGTTGCTATCCTACAATGAGCAGTTCTTC. Translated, it gives CASSQRLLSYNEQFF.

The chain couples TRBV5-6 to TRBJ2-7; D call uncertain. Germline-derived CDR1 and CDR2 are SGHDT and YYEEEE. The CDR3 has 13 residues. V was pared by 5 bases and J by 5 bases, with 14 bases between. The CDR3 nucleotides are TGTGCCAGCAGTCCGAGGCGTTCGGACGAGCAGTACTTC. This encodes CASSPRRSDEQYF.